The following is a T cell receptor beta chain sequence with its context. The CDR3 sequence is 13 residues long. Per germline, CDR1 GTSNPN and CDR2 SVGIG (reference sequence). Trimming stripped 3 bases from V and 3 bases from J, with 8 bases between. The assay was immunoSEQ multiplex PCR, and TCRdb's table has in-frame clones only and misses some. The table shows about 260,000 clones, with approximately 81% occurring only once. This entry is derived from a study of blood T cell repertoires in COVID-19. The specimen was peripheral blood. The clonotype originates from a man in his sixties with acute or convalescent COVID-19. The V gene is TRBV30, the J gene TRBJ1-4, with TRBD1 as a possible D gene (6 bases). CDR3 amino acids: CAWRGQPNEKLFF. CDR3 DNA sequence: TGTGCCTGGAGGGGACAACCTAATGAAAAACTGTTTTTT.